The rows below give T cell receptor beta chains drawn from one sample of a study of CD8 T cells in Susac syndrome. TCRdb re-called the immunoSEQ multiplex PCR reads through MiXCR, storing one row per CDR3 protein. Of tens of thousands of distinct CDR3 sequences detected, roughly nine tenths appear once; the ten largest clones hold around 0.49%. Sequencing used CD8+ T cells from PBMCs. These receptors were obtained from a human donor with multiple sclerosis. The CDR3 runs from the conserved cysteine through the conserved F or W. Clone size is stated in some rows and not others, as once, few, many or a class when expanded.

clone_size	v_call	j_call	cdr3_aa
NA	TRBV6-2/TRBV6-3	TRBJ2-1	CASSYSLELPGYNEQFF
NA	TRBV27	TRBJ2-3	CASSSYPQGGSGDTQYF
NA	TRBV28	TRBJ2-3	CASSFRGGITDTQYF
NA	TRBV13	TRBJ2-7	CASSRPGGATYEQYF
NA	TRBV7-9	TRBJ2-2	CASSRDGFPGELFF
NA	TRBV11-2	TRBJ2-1	CASSQGGIEQFF
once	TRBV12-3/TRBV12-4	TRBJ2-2	CASSFGVVTGELFF
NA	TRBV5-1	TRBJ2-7	CASSLIGGTNEQYF
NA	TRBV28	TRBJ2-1	CASSLGGYNEQFF
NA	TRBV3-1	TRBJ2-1	CASSQGFTGTSYNEQFF
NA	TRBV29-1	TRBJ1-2	CSALRDSLYGYTF
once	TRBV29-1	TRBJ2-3	CSVVERGTDTQYF
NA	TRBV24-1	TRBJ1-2	CATSDPDREVYTF
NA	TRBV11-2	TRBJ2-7	CASSFSEDEQYF
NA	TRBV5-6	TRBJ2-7	CVSSVGTTYEQYF
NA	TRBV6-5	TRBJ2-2	CASSYPGQTSTGELFF
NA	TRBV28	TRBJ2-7	CASSPSTGRIYEQYF
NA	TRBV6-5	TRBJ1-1	CASSYSLGSEAFF
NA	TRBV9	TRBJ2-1	CASNTGTSGAPYNEQFF
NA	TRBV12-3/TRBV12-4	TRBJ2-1	CASSLFGVNNEQFF
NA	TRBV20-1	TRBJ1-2	CSARDFQARVGYTF
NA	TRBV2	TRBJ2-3	CASSDRLVADTQYF
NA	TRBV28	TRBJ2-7	CASSRTGSNYEQYF
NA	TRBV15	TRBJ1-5	CATSSRDVRNQPQHF
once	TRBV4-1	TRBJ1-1	CASSRTLGGTEAFF
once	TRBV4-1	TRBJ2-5	CASSQDLSQEETQYF
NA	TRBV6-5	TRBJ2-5	CASSYGAAQETQYF